Given below is one TCR beta chain in context. These data are taken from a study of blood T cell repertoires in COVID-19. Sequencing used immunoSEQ multiplex PCR; TCRdb keeps in-frame clones, though not all of them. The sample records about 310,000 clones, 70% to 90% being singletons. The CDR3 sequence is 17 residues long. Germline lookup yields CDR1 LNHDA and CDR2 SQIVND (reference sequence). The V gene end was trimmed by 5 bases and the J gene end by 2 bases; junction bases not matched to a gene: 8. The TCR originated in a woman in her forties who had recovered from COVID-19. This sequence joins TRBV19 and TRBJ2-2; 10 nucleotides align to TRBD1. The sample taken for sequencing was PBMCs or T cells enriched from blood (not recorded which). CDR3 bases: TGTGCCAGTAGTCTCCCGGGACAGGGGTCCAACACCGGGGAGCTGTTTTTT. It encodes CASSLPGQGSNTGELFF.